The following is a TCR beta chain sequence with its context. The data derive from a study of a mutant IDH1 vaccine in newly diagnosed glioma. Generated by immunoSEQ multiplex PCR, the TCRdb table keeps only in-frame clones and is missing some. The profile shows about 68,000 clones, 79% of them singletons. The junction had 11 bases not matched to a gene; V was cut back by 8 bases and J by 4 bases. Germline lookup yields CDR1 KGHSH and CDR2 LQKENI. The CDR3 is 15 residues long. As to time point: baseline, week 1 (first vaccination visit). Treatment denoted: pre-vaccination baseline after standard-of-care therapy.

The starting material was PBMCs, obtained from a glioma patient treated with radiotherapy, temozolomide or both. This receptor was taken from a man between 50 and 59 years old with glioma. V gene TRBV18 combines with J gene TRBJ2-5; 9 nucleotides line up with TRBD1. DNA for the CDR3: TGTGCCAGCGCCTGGGGACAGGGCGAACGAGAGACCCAGTACTTC. It specifies CASAWGQGERETQYF.